The clone carrying this T cell receptor (beta chain) was recorded once. Antigen unknown. Libraries for TCR beta were made by quantitative 5'-RACE with molecular barcodes. MiXCR, run by TCRdb on the 5' RACE reads, gives a single entry per CDR3 protein. The data hold about 110,000 distinct CDR3 sequences, with 24% observed a single time. V lost 7 bases to trimming and J lost 2 bases; unmatched junction nucleotides: 9. Germline V gene lookup returns CDR1 SEHNR and CDR2 FQNEAQ (reference sequence). The CDR3 has 16 amino acids. The data originate from a study of CD8 T cells in ankylosing spondylitis. The study, taken as a whole, reports: Matched synovial fluid from ankylosing spondylitis patients was reported to be enriched for disease-linked clones. Blood from ankylosing spondylitis patients appeared to carry a characteristic roughly eight-variant TCR beta motif. Several of the motif variants were reported before in synovial fluid and blood from reactive arthritis.

The material sequenced was synovial fluid, either unsorted or a sorted T cell fraction (not recorded which). This chain uses TRBV7-9 with TRBJ2-1, with TRBD2 matching over 9 bases. The source is a male donor with ankylosing spondylitis. CDR3 DNA sequence: TGTGCCAGCACCCCCCTTGGCGGGAGGGCCTACAATGAGCAGTTCTTC. Translated, it gives CASTPLGGRAYNEQFF.